The present entry profiles one TCR beta chain with its context. The specificity of this receptor is unknown. No quality values exist for individual bases; no much larger clone is one base distant. Participants in the prospective study were enrolled through a virtual design, were aged about 18 to 100 years, and lived in 24 United States geographic areas. In the prospective study, cohorts were assigned on the basis of participant-reported clinical history obtained from a screening survey and a study questionnaire. In the prospective study, whole blood, serum and a nasopharyngeal or oropharyngeal swab were collected from each participant by mobile phlebotomists. Participants in the prospective study had the option to provide additional blood draws and questionnaires over a roughly 2-month period. Blood samples from the prospective study were shipped frozen or at room temperature prior to DNA extraction.

The data stem from a study of blood T cell repertoires in COVID-19 (dated by TCRdb to about 2020). Describing the broader study: Samples covering the acute and convalescent phases of COVID-19 were provided by collaborators in the United States, Italy and Spain. The material from the prospective study consisted of cDNA or gDNA derived from T cells, B-cell-depleted T cells, or PBMCs. The dataset comprised deeply sampled blood TCRbeta repertoires from subjects exposed to, actively infected with, or recovered from COVID-19. The repertoires were made available in a free public database intended to serve as a resource for research on the immune response to SARS-CoV-2. The samples were drawn from two sources: the first 160 participants of the ongoing ImmuneRACE study, and about 1,300 subjects contributed by 6 global collaborators. Nearly every sample came with metadata listing a de-identified subject ID, COVID-19 status, age in years and sex. HLA class I and class II types, where available, came from metadata supplied by the sample provider rather than from assay-based typing. The paper's findings and limits, for the study overall: The quantity of clinical and demographic metadata differed by source and by participant and was supplied without curation.

The CDR3 has 14 amino acids, counting the end cysteine and phenylalanine. The sequence is cut down to CDR3 DNA, 42 bases in frame from base 1. The germline V gene yields SGHTA for CDR1 and FQGNSA for CDR2. Cut back by 3 bases and 0 bases, the V and J ends lie 8 bases apart. TCRbeta CDR3 regions were amplified from genomic DNA using the immunoSEQ Assay, a bias-controlled multiplex PCR. Processing in the source paper ran as follows. The number of nucleated cells in each sample was estimated from the amplification of reference gene primers within the assay. To quantify the absolute abundance of each unique TCRbeta CDR3 rearrangement, sequence reads were collapsed and filtered. Productive Simpson clonality was computed per sample as the square root of Simpson's diversity index over productive rearrangements. The table was pulled from immuneACCESS by TCRdb, which kept in-frame rearrangements only. Such tables lose some clones; where checked, under half of the loss comes from unresolved V genes, and the rest has no known cause. The V and J calls and the clone size are those of that table, but D and trimming were determined from the DNA. This sample has about 270,000 clones in its table, and more than 80% of those were observed once. The ten most abundant clones make up over 4% of the sample.

Rearrangement joined TRBV7-2 to TRBJ1-1, and possibly TRBD1, on 6 matching bases. The TCR sequence derives from a woman aged 30 to 39 with acute COVID-19. Sequenced material: PBMCs or T cells enriched from blood (not recorded which). The nucleotides read TGTGCCAGCAGCTTCAGGGGTTTGAACACTGAAGCTTTCTTT. It translates to CASSFRGLNTEAFF.